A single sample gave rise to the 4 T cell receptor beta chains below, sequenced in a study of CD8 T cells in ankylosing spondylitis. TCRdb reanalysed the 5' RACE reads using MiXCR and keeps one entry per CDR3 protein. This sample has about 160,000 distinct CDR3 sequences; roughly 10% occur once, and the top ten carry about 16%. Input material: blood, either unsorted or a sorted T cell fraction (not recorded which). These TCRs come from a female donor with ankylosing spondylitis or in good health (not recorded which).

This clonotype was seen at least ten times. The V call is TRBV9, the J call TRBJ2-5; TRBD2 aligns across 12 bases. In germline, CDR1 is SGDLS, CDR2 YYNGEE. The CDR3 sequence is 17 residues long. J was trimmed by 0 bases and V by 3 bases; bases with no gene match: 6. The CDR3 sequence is CASSGGLAGSYQETQYF. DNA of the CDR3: TGTGCCAGCAGCGGTGGACTAGCGGGATCGTACCAAGAGACCCAGTACTTC.

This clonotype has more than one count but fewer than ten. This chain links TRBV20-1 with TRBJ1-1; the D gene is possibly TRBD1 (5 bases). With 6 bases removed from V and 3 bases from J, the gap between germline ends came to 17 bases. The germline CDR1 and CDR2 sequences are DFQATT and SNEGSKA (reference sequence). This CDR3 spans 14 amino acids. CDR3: CSAPLAGLDTEAFF. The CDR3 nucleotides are TGCAGTGCCCCTCTGGCAGGGCTAGACACTGAAGCTTTCTTT.

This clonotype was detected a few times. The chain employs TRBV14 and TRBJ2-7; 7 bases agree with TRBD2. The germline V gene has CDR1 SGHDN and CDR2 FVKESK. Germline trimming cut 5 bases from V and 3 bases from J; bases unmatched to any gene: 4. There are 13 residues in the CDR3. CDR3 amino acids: CASSSGESYEQYF. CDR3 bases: TGTGCCAGCAGCAGCGGGGAGAGCTACGAGCAGTACTTC.

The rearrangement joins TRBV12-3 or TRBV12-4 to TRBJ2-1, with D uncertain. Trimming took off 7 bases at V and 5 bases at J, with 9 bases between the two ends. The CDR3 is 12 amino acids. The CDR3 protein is CASTLSHNEQFF. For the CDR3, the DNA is TGTGCCAGCACCTTATCCCACAATGAGCAGTTCTTC.